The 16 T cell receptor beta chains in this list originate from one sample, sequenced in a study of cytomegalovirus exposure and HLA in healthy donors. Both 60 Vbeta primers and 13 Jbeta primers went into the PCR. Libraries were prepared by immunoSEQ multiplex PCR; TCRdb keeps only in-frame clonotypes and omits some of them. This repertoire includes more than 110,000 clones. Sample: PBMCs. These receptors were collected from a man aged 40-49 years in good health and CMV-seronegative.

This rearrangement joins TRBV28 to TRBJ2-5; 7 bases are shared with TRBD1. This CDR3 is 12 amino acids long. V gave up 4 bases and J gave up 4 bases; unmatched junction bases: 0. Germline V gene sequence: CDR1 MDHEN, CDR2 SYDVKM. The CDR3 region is CASSSGGETQYF. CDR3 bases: TGTGCCAGCAGTTCAGGGGGAGAGACCCAGTACTTC.

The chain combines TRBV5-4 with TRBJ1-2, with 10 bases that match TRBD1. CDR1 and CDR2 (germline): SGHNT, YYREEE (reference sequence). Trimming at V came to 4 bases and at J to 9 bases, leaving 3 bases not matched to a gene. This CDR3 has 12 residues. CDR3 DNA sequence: TGTGCCAGCAGCCCGGGACAGGGGAGCTACACCTTC. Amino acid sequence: CASSPGQGSYTF.

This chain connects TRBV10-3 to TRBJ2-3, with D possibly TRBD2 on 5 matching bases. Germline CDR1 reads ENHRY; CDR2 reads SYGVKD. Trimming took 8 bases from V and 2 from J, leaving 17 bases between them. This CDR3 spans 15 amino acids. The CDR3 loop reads CAISEGYHHTDTQYF. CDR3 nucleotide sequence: TGTGCCATCTCAGAGGGCTACCACCACACAGATACGCAGTATTTT.

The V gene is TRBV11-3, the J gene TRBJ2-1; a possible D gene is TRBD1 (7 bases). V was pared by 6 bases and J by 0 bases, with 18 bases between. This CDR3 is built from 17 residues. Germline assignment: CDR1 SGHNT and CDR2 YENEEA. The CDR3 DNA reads TGTGCCAGCAGTAGGGGAGGCAGGGGGGACTCCTACAATGAGCAGTTCTTC. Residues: CASSRGGRGDSYNEQFF.

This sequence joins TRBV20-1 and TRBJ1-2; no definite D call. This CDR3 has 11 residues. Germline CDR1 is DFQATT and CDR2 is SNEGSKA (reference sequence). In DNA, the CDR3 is TGCTGCGGAACGGGATCTGGTGGCTACACCTTC. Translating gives CCGTGSGGYTF.

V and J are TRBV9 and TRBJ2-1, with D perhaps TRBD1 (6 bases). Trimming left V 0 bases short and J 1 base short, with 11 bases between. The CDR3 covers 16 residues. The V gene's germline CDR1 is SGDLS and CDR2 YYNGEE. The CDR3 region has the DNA TGTGCCAGCAGCGTAGCTACTGGGACATCCTACAATGAGCAGTTCTTC. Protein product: CASSVATGTSYNEQFF.

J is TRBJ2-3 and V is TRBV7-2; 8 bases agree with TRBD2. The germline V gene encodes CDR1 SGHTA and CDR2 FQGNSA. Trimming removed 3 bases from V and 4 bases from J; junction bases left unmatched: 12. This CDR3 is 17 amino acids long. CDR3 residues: CASSFRTGGPIADTQYF. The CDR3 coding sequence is TGTGCCAGCAGCTTTCGGACGGGGGGGCCGATTGCAGATACGCAGTATTTT. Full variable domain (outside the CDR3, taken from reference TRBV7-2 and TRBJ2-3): GAGVSQSPSNKVTEKGKDVELRCDPISGHTALYWYRQSLGQGLEFLIYFQGNSAPDKSGLPSDRFSAERTGGSVSTLTIQRTQQEDSAVYLCASSFRTGGPIADTQYFGPGTRLTVL.

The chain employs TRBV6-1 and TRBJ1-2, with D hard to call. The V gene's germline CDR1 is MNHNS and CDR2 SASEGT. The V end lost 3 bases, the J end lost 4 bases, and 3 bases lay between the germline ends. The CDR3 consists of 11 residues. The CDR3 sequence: CASSDIYGYTF. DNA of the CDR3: TGTGCCAGCAGTGACATCTATGGCTACACCTTC.

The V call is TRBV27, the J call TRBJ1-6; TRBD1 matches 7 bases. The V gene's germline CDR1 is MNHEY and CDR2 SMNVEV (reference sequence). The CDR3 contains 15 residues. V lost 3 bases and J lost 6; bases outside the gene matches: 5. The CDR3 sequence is CASSLGRGSNSPLHF. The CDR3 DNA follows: TGTGCCAGCAGTTTGGGCAGGGGGTCTAATTCACCCCTCCACTTT.

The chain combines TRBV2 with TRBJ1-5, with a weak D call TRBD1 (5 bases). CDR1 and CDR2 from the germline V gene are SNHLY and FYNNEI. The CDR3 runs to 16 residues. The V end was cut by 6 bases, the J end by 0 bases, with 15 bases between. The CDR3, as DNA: TGTGCCAGCAGCCCCTTGGGGGGAAGTAGCAATCAGCCCCAGCATTTT. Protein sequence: CASSPLGGSSNQPQHF.

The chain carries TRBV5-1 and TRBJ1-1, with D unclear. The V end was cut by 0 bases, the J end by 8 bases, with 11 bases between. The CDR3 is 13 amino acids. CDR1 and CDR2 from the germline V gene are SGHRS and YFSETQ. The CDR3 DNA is TGCGCCAGCAGCTTGGCCGAGGCAGTAGAAGCTTTCTTT. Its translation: CASSLAEAVEAFF.

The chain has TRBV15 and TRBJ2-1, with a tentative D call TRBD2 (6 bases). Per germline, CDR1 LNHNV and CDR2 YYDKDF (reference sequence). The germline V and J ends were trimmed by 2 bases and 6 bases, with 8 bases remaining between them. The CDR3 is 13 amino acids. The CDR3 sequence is CATSRQGGNEQFF. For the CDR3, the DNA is TGTGCCACCAGCAGACAGGGAGGCAATGAGCAGTTCTTC. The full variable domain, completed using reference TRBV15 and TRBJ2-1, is DAMVIQNPRYQVTQFGKPVTLSCSQTLNHNVMYWYQQKSSQAPKLLFHYYDKDFNNEADTPDNFQSRRPNTSFCFLDIRSPGLGDTAMYLCATSRQGGNEQFFGPGTRLTVL.

The CDR3 DNA follows: TGCGCCAGCAGGGATGGGACAGGGGGGCGCCACGAGCAGTACTTC. Encoded protein: CASRDGTGGRHEQYF. The chain links TRBV5-1 to TRBJ2-7, with 11 bases matching TRBD1. The ends lost 5 bases at V and 5 bases at J; junction bases unmatched: 9. The CDR3 is 15 residues long. From germline, CDR1 is SGHRS and CDR2 YFSETQ.

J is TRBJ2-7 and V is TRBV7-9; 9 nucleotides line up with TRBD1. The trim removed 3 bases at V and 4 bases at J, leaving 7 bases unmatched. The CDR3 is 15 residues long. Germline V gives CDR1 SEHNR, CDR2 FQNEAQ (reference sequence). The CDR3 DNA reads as TGTGCCAGCAGCTTGACAGGGGGAAAAGTGTACGAGCAGTACTTC. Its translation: CASSLTGGKVYEQYF.

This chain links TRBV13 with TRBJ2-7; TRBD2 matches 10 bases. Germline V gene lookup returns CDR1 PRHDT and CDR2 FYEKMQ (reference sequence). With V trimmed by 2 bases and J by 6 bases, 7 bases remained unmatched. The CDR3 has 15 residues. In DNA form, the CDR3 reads TGTGCCAGCAGCTTACCTAGCGGGGGAGTTGGCGAGCAGTACTTC. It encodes CASSLPSGGVGEQYF.

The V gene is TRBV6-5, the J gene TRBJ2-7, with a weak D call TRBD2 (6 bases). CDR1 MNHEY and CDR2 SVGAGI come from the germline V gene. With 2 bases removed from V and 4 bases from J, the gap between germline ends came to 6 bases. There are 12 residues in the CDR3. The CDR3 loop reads CASSYRGYEQYF. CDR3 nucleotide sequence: TGTGCCAGCAGTTACCGGGGGTACGAGCAGTACTTC.